Below are 7 T cell receptor beta chains sequenced from a single sample in a study of neurological immune-mediated disorders. MiXCR, run by TCRdb on the 5' RACE reads, gives a single entry per CDR3 protein. This sample has more than 15,000 distinct CDR3 sequences, with around 13% found just once. Sequenced material: CD4+ T cells from blood. These receptors were collected from a woman aged 55-70 years with HTLV-1-associated myelopathy (HAM/TSP).

This clonotype was detected ten times or more. The genes are TRBV27 and TRBJ2-1; D might be TRBD1 (7 bases). Per the germline V gene, CDR1 is MNHEY and CDR2 is SMNVEV (reference sequence). Trimming stripped 5 bases from V and 3 bases from J, with 11 bases between. The CDR3 loop spans 14 amino acids. The CDR3 reads CASSPGDSYNEQFF. The CDR3 nucleotides read TGTGCCAGCAGTCCGGGGGACAGCTACAATGAGCAGTTCTTC.

This clonotype has a count of ten or more. This chain connects TRBV12-3 or TRBV12-4 to TRBJ2-2; 14 positions match TRBD2. Germline trimming cut 4 bases from V and 6 bases from J; bases unmatched to any gene: 1. This CDR3 is 15 amino acids long. CDR3: CASSSGLAGAGELFF. CDR3 DNA sequence: TGTGCCAGCAGTTCGGGACTAGCGGGAGCCGGGGAGCTGTTTTTT.

This clonotype was seen ten or more times. The CDR3 DNA reads as TGCAGTGCTAGGATGACAGGGTTTGGTGGGAACACTGAAGCTTTCTTT. This sequence encodes CSARMTGFGGNTEAFF. The chain links TRBV20-1 to TRBJ1-1, with 7 bases that match TRBD1. Germline V gives CDR1 DFQATT, CDR2 SNEGSKA (reference sequence). This CDR3 region has 16 residues. J was trimmed by 1 base and V by 3 bases; bases with no gene match: 11.

In this sample, this clonotype turned up many times. The chain employs TRBV20-1 and TRBJ1-5, with a possible D match to TRBD1 (6 bases). This CDR3 has 15 residues. Germline CDR1 reads DFQATT; CDR2 reads SNEGSKA (reference sequence). The V and J ends lost 0 bases and 10 bases respectively, with 19 bases between them. This chain's CDR3 is CSAREPGTTRAPQHF. The CDR3 nucleotides are TGCAGTGCTAGAGAACCAGGGACAACCCGAGCACCCCAGCATTTT.

This clonotype has ten or more counts. The chain combines TRBV20-1 with TRBJ1-1; tentatively, D is TRBD1 (6 bases). The CDR3 extends over 13 amino acids. Germline V lookup: CDR1 DFQATT, CDR2 SNEGSKA (reference sequence). V was cut by 1 base and J by 11 bases, with 17 bases left in between. The CDR3 loop is CSARGEGGPRAFF. In DNA, the CDR3 is TGCAGTGCTAGAGGGGAGGGGGGCCCCAGGGCTTTCTTT.

This clonotype was picked up many times. The rearrangement uses TRBV18 and TRBJ1-2; D not certain. This CDR3 region has 13 residues. Between the trimmed V and J ends, which lost 2 bases and 4 bases, there was a span of 8 bases. The V gene's germline CDR1 is KGHSH and CDR2 LQKENI. CDR3 nucleotide sequence: TGTGCCAGCTCACCAACGGGCTCCTATGGCTACACCTTC. Translated: CASSPTGSYGYTF.

This clonotype was counted ten times or more. The chain couples TRBV20-1 to TRBJ2-7, with TRBD2 identical over 8 bases. The CDR3 covers 17 residues. J was trimmed by 2 bases and V by 1 base; bases with no gene match: 13. Germline values: CDR1 DFQATT, CDR2 SNEGSKA (reference sequence). CDR3 sequence: CSARGSPTRTSPYEQYF. In DNA, the CDR3 is TGCAGTGCTAGAGGTTCCCCCACCAGGACTAGCCCCTACGAGCAGTACTTC.